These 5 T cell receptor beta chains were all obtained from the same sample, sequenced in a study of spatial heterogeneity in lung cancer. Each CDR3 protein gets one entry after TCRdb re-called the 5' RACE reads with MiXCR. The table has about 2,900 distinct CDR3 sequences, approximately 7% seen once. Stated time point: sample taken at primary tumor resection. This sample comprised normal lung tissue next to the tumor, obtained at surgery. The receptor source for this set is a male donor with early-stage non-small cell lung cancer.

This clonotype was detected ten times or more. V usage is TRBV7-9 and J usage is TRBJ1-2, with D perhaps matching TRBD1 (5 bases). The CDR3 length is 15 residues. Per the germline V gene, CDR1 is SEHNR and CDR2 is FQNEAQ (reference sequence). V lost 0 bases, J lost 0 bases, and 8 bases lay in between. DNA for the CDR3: TGTGCCAGCAGCTTAGCGGGGGGAACTAACTATGGCTACACCTTC. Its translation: CASSLAGGTNYGYTF. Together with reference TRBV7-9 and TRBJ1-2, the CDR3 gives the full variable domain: DTGVSQNPRHKITKRGQNVTFRCDPISEHNRLYWYRQTLGQGPEFLTYFQNEAQLEKSRLLSDRFSAERPKGSFSTLEIQRTEQGDSAMYLCASSLAGGTNYGYTFGSGTRLTVV.

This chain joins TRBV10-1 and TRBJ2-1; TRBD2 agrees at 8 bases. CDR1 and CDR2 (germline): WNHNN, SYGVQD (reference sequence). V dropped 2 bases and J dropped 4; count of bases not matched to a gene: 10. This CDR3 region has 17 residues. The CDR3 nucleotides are TGCGCCAGCAGTGAGGCCCAGCGGGAGAGTCGGTACAATGAGCAGTTCTTC. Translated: CASSEAQRESRYNEQFF.

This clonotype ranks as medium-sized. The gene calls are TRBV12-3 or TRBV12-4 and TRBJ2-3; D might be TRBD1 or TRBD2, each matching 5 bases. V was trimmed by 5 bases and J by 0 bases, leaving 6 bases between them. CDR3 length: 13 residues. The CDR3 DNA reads TGTGCCAGCAGTCGGGACAGCACAGATACGCAGTATTTT. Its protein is CASSRDSTDTQYF.

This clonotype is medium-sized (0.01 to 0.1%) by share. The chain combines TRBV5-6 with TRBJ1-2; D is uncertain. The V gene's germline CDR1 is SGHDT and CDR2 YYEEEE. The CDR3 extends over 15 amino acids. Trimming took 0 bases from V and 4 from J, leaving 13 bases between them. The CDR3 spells CASSLGGRYFYGYTF. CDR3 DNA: TGTGCCAGCAGCTTGGGGGGAAGGTACTTCTATGGCTACACCTTC.

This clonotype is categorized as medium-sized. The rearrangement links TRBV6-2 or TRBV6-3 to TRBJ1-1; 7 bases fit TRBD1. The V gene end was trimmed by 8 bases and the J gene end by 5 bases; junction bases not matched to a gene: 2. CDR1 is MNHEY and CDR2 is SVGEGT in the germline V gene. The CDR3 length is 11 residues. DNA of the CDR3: TGTGCCAGCTTACAGGGGACTGAAGCTTTCTTT. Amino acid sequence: CASLQGTEAFF.